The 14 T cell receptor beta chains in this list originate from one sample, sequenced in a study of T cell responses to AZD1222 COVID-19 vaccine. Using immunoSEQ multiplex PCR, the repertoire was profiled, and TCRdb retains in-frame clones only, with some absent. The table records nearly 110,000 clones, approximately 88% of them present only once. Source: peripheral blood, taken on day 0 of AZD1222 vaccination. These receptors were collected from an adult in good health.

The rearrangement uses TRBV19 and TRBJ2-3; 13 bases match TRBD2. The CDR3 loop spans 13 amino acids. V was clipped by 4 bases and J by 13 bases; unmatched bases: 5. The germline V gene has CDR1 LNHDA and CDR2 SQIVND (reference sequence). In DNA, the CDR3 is TGTGCCAGTAGTACCACTAGCGGGAGGGAGGAGTATTTT. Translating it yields CASSTTSGREEYF.

The CDR3 reads CASSQEEFNEQFF. The CDR3, as DNA: TGTGCCAGCAGCCAAGAAGAGTTCAATGAGCAGTTCTTC. The rearrangement uses TRBV3-1 (or the pseudogene TRBV3-2) and TRBJ2-1, with unresolved D. V was pared by 0 bases and J by 6 bases, with 6 bases between. Germline CDR1 and CDR2: LGHDT and YNNKEL (reference sequence). The length of the CDR3 is 13 residues.

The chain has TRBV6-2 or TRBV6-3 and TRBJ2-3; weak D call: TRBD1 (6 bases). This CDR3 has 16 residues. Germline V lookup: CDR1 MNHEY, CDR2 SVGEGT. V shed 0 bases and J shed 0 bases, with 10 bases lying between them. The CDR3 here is CASSYSPGESTDTQYF. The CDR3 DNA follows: TGTGCCAGCAGTTACTCCCCAGGGGAGAGCACAGATACGCAGTATTTT.

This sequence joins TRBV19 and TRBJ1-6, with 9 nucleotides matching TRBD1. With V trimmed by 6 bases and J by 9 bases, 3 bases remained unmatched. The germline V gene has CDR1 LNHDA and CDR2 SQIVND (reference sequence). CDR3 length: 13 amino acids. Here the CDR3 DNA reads TGTGCCAGTAGAGGACAGGGGAGTTCACCCCTCCACTTT. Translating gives CASRGQGSSPLHF.

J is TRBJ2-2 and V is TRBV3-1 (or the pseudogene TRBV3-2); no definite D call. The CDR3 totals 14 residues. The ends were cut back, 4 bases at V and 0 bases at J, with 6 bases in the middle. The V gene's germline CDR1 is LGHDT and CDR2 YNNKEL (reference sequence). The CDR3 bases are TGTGCCAGCAGCCGCGGATCGAACACCGGGGAGCTGTTTTTT. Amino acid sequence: CASSRGSNTGELFF.

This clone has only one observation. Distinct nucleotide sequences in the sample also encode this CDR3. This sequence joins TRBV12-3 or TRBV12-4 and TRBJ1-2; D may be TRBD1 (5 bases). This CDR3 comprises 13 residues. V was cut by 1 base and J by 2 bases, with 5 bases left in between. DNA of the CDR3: TGTGCCAGCAGTTTAGGACAGAACTATGGCTACACCTTC. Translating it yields CASSLGQNYGYTF.

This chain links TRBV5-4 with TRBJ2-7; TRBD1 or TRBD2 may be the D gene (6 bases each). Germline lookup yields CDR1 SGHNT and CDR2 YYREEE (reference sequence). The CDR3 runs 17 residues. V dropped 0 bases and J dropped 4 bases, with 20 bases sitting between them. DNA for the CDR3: TGTGCCAGCAGCTTGGGACCTGCTGAGGGGGGCTCTTACGAGCAGTACTTC. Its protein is CASSLGPAEGGSYEQYF.

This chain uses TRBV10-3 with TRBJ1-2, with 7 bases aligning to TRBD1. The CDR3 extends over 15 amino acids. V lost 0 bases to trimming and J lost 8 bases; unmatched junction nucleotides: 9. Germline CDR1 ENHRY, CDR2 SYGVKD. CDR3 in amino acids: CAISESTGDRQGYTF. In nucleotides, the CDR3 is TGTGCCATCAGTGAGTCAACAGGGGATCGTCAGGGCTACACCTTC.

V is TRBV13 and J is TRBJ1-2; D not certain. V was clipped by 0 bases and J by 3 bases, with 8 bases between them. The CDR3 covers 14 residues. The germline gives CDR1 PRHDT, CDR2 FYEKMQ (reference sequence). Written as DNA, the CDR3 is TGTGCCAGCAGCTTAGGGTATGCGGACTATGGCTACACCTTC. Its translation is CASSLGYADYGYTF.

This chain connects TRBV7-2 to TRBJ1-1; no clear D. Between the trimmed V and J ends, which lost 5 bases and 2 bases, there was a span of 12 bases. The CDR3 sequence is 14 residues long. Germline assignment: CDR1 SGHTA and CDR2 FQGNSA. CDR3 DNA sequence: TGTGCCAGCAGCCCTAGCTGGGGAAACACTGAAGCTTTCTTT. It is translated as CASSPSWGNTEAFF. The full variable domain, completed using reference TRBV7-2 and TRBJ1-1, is GAGVSQSPSNKVTEKGKDVELRCDPISGHTALYWYRQSLGQGLEFLIYFQGNSAPDKSGLPSDRFSAERTGGSVSTLTIQRTQQEDSAVYLCASSPSWGNTEAFFGQGTRLTVV.

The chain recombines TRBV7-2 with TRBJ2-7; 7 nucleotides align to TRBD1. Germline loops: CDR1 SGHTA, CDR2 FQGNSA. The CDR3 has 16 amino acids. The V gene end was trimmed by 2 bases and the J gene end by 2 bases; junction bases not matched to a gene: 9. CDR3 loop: CASSLIGPGGPYEQYF. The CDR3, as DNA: TGTGCCAGCAGCTTAATCGGACCAGGGGGACCCTACGAGCAGTACTTC.

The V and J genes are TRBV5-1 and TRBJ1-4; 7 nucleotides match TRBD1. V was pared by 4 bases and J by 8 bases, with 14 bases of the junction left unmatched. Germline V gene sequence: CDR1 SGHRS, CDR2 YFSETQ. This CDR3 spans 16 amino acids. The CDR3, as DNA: TGCGCCAGCAGCATAGCCACCACAGGGGCCAGAGAAAAACTGTTTTTT. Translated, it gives CASSIATTGAREKLFF.

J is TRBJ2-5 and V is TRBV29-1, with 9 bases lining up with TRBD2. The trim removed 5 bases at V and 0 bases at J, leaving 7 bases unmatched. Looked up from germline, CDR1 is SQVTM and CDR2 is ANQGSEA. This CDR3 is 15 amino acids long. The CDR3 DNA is TGCAGCGTTCGGCTAGCGGGATTAAACCAAGAGACCCAGTACTTC. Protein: CSVRLAGLNQETQYF.

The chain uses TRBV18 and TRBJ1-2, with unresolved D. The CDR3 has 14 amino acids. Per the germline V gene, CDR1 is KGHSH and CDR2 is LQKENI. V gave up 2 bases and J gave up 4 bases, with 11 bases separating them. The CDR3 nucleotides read TGTGCCAGCTCACCAGGCCAGAACCTCTATGGCTACACCTTC. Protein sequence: CASSPGQNLYGYTF.